The 20 T cell receptor beta chains presented below share a single source sample, sequenced in a study of immune evolution from preneoplasia to lung adenocarcinoma. Using immunoSEQ multiplex PCR, the repertoire was profiled, and TCRdb retains in-frame clones only, with some absent. The table includes a few thousand clones, roughly 88% detected once. Sequencing was performed on FFPE lung adenocarcinoma in situ tissue. These receptors all come from a person aged 60-80 years with lung adenocarcinoma.

This rearrangement joins TRBV29-1 to TRBJ2-2, with D possibly TRBD1 on 5 matching bases. The CDR3 length is 13 residues. Germline V lookup: CDR1 SQVTM, CDR2 ANQGSEA. V lost 4 bases to trimming and J lost 7 bases, with 13 bases between them. CDR3 in amino acids: CSVVGQGDGELFF. The CDR3 coding sequence is TGCAGCGTTGTCGGGCAGGGCGACGGGGAGCTGTTTTTT.

The V call is TRBV5-6, the J call TRBJ2-3; a possible D gene is TRBD1 (6 bases). Looked up from germline, CDR1 is SGHDT and CDR2 is YYEEEE. Trimming removed 0 bases from V and 3 bases from J, with 14 bases in between. The CDR3 length is 16 residues. This CDR3 reads CASSLAGHKRTDTQYF. CDR3 sequence (DNA): TGTGCCAGCAGCTTGGCGGGACACAAAAGAACAGATACGCAGTATTTT.

The chain is built from TRBV5-1 and TRBJ2-7; possibly TRBD1 for D (5 bases). The CDR3 covers 16 residues. Between the trimmed V and J ends, which lost 5 bases and 2 bases, there was a span of 20 bases. CDR1 and CDR2 (germline): SGHRS, YFSETQ. This CDR3 reads CASSNNQGTSTYEQYF. CDR3 coding DNA: TGCGCCAGCAGTAATAACCAGGGTACGTCGACCTACGAGCAGTACTTC.

V and J are TRBV1 and TRBJ1-6; TRBD1, the table's D call, was not compared with the DNA. TRBV1 is a pseudogene locus. The CDR3 is 15 amino acids. As DNA, the CDR3 is TGCACCAGCAGCCGCCCTGGGACAAAAGATTCACCCCTCCACTTT. Amino acids: CTSSRPGTKDSPLHF.

The J gene is TRBJ2-7, the V gene TRBV6-1; 8 bases are shared with TRBD1. With 2 bases clipped from V and 7 bases from J, the junction kept 7 bases outside the gene matches. CDR3 length equals 14 residues. Per germline, CDR1 MNHNS and CDR2 SASEGT. The CDR3 loop is CASSEMGDRGEQYF. In DNA, the CDR3 is TGTGCCAGCAGTGAAATGGGAGACAGGGGAGAGCAGTACTTC.

The rearrangement uses TRBV2 and TRBJ2-3; 12 positions agree with TRBD2. The germline CDR1 and CDR2 sequences are SNHLY and FYNNEI. J gave up 5 bases and V 6 bases, and 6 bases lay outside the gene matches. This CDR3 is built from 15 residues. DNA for the CDR3: TGTGCCAGCAGACCCAGGACTAGCGGGGAAGATACGCAGTATTTT. Protein: CASRPRTSGEDTQYF.

This chain connects TRBV23-1 to TRBJ1-4; no reliable D call. TRBV23-1 is treated as an ORF (open reading frame) with a function not yet certain. The CDR3 totals 12 residues. V was clipped by 0 bases and J by 5 bases, with 1 base between them. The CDR3 region has the DNA TGCGCCAGCAGTCAATCGAATGAAAAACTGTTTTTT. It specifies CASSQSNEKLFF.

The V gene is TRBV29-1, the J gene TRBJ2-1; D may be TRBD1 (5 bases). The V end was cut by 2 bases, the J end by 7 bases, with 12 bases between. This CDR3 is built from 13 residues. CDR1 is SQVTM, CDR2 ANQGSEA, per germline. CDR3 protein: CSVEKTDRNEQFF. The CDR3 DNA reads TGCAGCGTTGAAAAGACAGATAGGAATGAGCAGTTCTTC.

This chain uses TRBV7-8 with TRBJ2-7, with 7 positions matching TRBD2. Germline CDR1 reads SGHVS; CDR2 reads FQNEAQ. The CDR3 extends over 15 amino acids. The V gene end was trimmed by 5 bases and the J gene end by 3 bases; junction bases not matched to a gene: 10. CDR3 amino acids: CASSPGLAVGYEQYF. In DNA form, the CDR3 reads TGTGCCAGCAGCCCTGGGCTAGCGGTAGGCTACGAGCAGTACTTC.

This chain connects TRBV2 to TRBJ2-1; the D gene is possibly TRBD1 (6 bases). The CDR3 length is 15 residues. Germline CDR1 and CDR2: SNHLY and FYNNEI. Between the trimmed V and J ends, which lost 5 bases and 9 bases, there was a span of 20 bases. The CDR3 nucleotides read TGTGCCAGCAGTCCCCAATCGACAGGTCGGGGTGAGCAGTTCTTC. Translated: CASSPQSTGRGEQFF.

V is TRBV5-6 and J is TRBJ2-2; TRBD1 agrees at 7 bases. Germline loops: CDR1 SGHDT, CDR2 YYEEEE. The CDR3 covers 15 residues. V lost 0 bases and J lost 5; bases outside the gene matches: 4. The CDR3 spells CASSLGQGGTGELFF. In DNA form, the CDR3 reads TGTGCCAGCAGCTTGGGACAGGGTGGGACCGGGGAGCTGTTTTTT.

This chain links TRBV6-6 with TRBJ1-1; D call uncertain. The germline CDR1 and CDR2 sequences are MNHNY and SVGAGI (reference sequence). V lost 6 bases and J lost 0, with 8 bases in between. The CDR3 consists of 13 residues. CDR3 bases: TGTGCCAGCAGGGAGACTGTGAACACTGAAGCTTTCTTT. This codes for CASRETVNTEAFF.

About this clone: This CDR3 is also generated by other DNA sequences in the sample. The chain couples TRBV28 to TRBJ1-4; D call uncertain. CDR1 and CDR2 (germline): MDHEN, SYDVKM. This CDR3 region has 16 residues. V lost 4 bases and J 4 bases, leaving 16 bases between the germline ends. The CDR3 here is CASSSGSFRFNEKLFF. DNA for the CDR3: TGTGCCAGCAGTTCCGGATCATTCAGGTTTAATGAAAAACTGTTTTTT.

The CDR3, as DNA: TGTGCCAGCAGTTCTAGCGGGAATAGGGAGACCCAGTACTTC. This codes for CASSSSGNRETQYF. The chain carries TRBV28 and TRBJ2-5, with TRBD2 matching over 9 bases. V lost 4 bases to trimming and J lost 5 bases; unmatched junction nucleotides: 5. The CDR3 runs 14 residues. CDR1 and CDR2 (germline): MDHEN, SYDVKM.

The chain is built from TRBV9 and TRBJ2-1; D is unresolved. Trimming cost V 0 bases and J 0 bases, with 13 bases left between them. The CDR3 consists of 17 residues. Germline lookup yields CDR1 SGDLS and CDR2 YYNGEE. The CDR3 reads CASSVGGTASSYNEQFF. CDR3 nucleotides: TGTGCCAGCAGCGTAGGCGGTACCGCCAGCTCCTACAATGAGCAGTTCTTC.

This rearrangement joins TRBV15 to TRBJ1-1, with no clear D. V was pared by 4 bases and J by 2 bases, with 17 bases between. Germline assignment: CDR1 LNHNV and CDR2 YYDKDF (reference sequence). CDR3 length equals 16 residues. The CDR3 bases are TGTGCCACCAGCATCCCGGGTCTTGGAATTAACACTGAAGCTTTCTTT. Translated: CATSIPGLGINTEAFF.

The chain joins TRBV5-1 to TRBJ1-4, with 9 positions matching TRBD1. Germline CDR1 and CDR2: SGHRS and YFSETQ. V trimming: 7 bases; J trimming: 8 bases; junction bases outside the gene matches: 9. The CDR3 has 14 amino acids. DNA for the CDR3: TGCGCCAGCGGTTACACAGGGGGCAAAGAAAAACTGTTTTTT. Amino acid sequence: CASGYTGGKEKLFF. Full variable domain (remainder filled in from reference TRBV5-1 and TRBJ1-4): KAGVTQTPRYLIKTRGQQVTLSCSPISGHRSVSWYQQTPGQGLQFLFEYFSETQRNKGNFPGRFSGRQFSNSRSEMNVSTLELGDSALYLCASGYTGGKEKLFFGSGTQLSVL.

The chain has TRBV4-2 and TRBJ1-2, with D maybe TRBD1 (5 bases). This CDR3 region has 16 residues. Germline values: CDR1 LGHNA, CDR2 YNFKEQ. V lost 1 base and J lost 2, with 14 bases in between. This CDR3 reads CASSQGIQAGNYGYTF. Written as DNA, the CDR3 is TGTGCCAGCAGCCAAGGGATTCAGGCAGGGAACTATGGCTACACCTTC.

The rearrangement uses TRBV2 and TRBJ1-1; D is undetermined. The CDR3 runs 13 residues. Germline CDR1 is SNHLY and CDR2 is FYNNEI. V shed 3 bases and J shed 3 bases, with 8 bases lying between them. The CDR3 sequence: CASSEEGHTEAFF. The CDR3 DNA follows: TGTGCCAGCAGTGAGGAGGGCCACACTGAAGCTTTCTTT.

This chain uses TRBV15 with TRBJ2-7; D possibly corresponds to TRBD1 (5 bases). V gave up 6 bases and J gave up 0 bases, with 15 bases separating them. The CDR3 covers 15 residues. Germline CDR1 is LNHNV and CDR2 is YYDKDF (reference sequence). The CDR3 spells CATSPQVTSSYEQYF. In DNA form, the CDR3 reads TGTGCCACCAGTCCACAGGTAACAAGCTCCTACGAGCAGTACTTC.